What follows describes a single T cell receptor beta chain. Its antigen remains unknown. The study isolated at least 6.5 million PBMCs from each sample. The data were taken from a study of blood T cells in healthy people across ages. Primers used in a second PCR of roughly 7 to 12 cycles were a sample-barcoded 5' primer and a J-beta primer mix. MiXCR, applied by TCRdb to the 5' RACE reads, yields one record per CDR3 protein. This table holds fewer than 1,200,000 distinct CDR3 sequences, 20% to 25% found once. Points from the study as a whole: Donors of long life had a larger count of naive CD4+ cells and greater diversity than aged donors.

The same sample was also used in a study of T cells of mothers and their children.

The sequencing input was blood. The TCR originated in a girl aged 2-10 years in good health.

The CDR3 DNA is TGTGCCAGCAGCTTAGCAGGGGGCACGAACACTGAAGCTTTCTTT. Encoded protein: CASSLAGGTNTEAFF. The rearrangement links TRBV11-2 to TRBJ1-1, with 8 nucleotides matching TRBD1. The ends lost 1 base at V and 1 base at J; junction bases unmatched: 2. CDR1 and CDR2 from the germline V gene are SGHAT and FQNNGV. This CDR3 has 15 amino acids.